This entry is about one T cell receptor beta chain. Its antigen is not yet known. Per-base qualities were not stored, and no clone one base away is much larger. These data come from a study of blood T cell repertoires in COVID-19 (dated by TCRdb to 2020 to 2022). Turning to the overall study: Samples from collaborators originated in the United States, Italy and Spain and spanned both the acute and convalescent phases of COVID-19. Nearly every sample came with metadata listing a de-identified subject ID, COVID-19 status, age in years and sex. Where available, HLA class I and class II types were taken from metadata supplied by the sample provider and were not determined by assay-based typing. Samples came from the ongoing ImmuneRACE study (first 160 participants) plus 1,254 subjects from 6 global collaborators. Subjects who had been exposed to COVID-19, were actively infected with it, or had recovered from it provided the deeply sampled blood TCRbeta repertoires that made up the dataset. The repertoires were made available in a free public database intended to serve as a resource for research on the immune response to SARS-CoV-2. The prospective study material was composed of cDNA or gDNA derived from T cells, B-cell-depleted T cells, or PBMCs.

The collaborating institutions used their own protocols to collect whole blood in K2EDTA tubes. For TCRbeta analysis, collaborators shipped samples as frozen whole blood, isolated PBMCs, or DNA extracted from either of those sample types. TCRbeta CDR3 regions were amplified from genomic DNA using the immunoSEQ Assay, a bias-controlled multiplex PCR. In the source study's methods: Nucleated cell counts per sample were estimated from amplification of reference gene primers within the assay. To quantify the absolute abundance of each unique TCRbeta CDR3 rearrangement, sequence reads were collapsed and filtered. For each sample, productive Simpson clonality was calculated as the square root of Simpson's diversity index across productive rearrangements. TCRdb limited this immuneACCESS table to in-frame rearrangements with V and J called. A share of clones is missing; checked studies link under half to unresolved V genes, and the rest is unexplained. D and trimming were read from the DNA, whereas the V and J calls and clone size are those reported in that table. For this sample there are tens of thousands of clones; roughly nine tenths appear just once. Roughly 15% of the sample lies in the top ten.

Based on the germline V gene, the CDR1 and CDR2 sequences are SGHTA and FQGTGA. CDR3 length: 13 amino acids, cysteine to phenylalanine. Kept here is only the CDR3 DNA, which spans 39 bases and is read in frame from base 1. Trimming at the junction amounts to 1 base on V and 4 bases on J, and the germline ends lie 7 bases apart. Results and caveats for the whole study, not just this receptor: Clinical and demographic metadata were provided uncurated, with the amount varying by source and participant.

Sequenced input: peripheral blood. The chain was built from TRBV7-3 and TRBJ1-1; no D gene is confidently identified. The receptor was derived from a man aged 80 or over with acute or convalescent COVID-19. The CDR3 region reads CASSLNLFTEAFF. The DNA is as follows: TGTGCCAGCAGCTTAAATCTGTTCACTGAAGCTTTCTTT. The entire variable domain, with the stretches around the CDR3 drawn from the reference TRBV7-3 and TRBJ1-1 proteins, is GAGVSQTPSNKVTEKGKYVELRCDPISGHTALYWYRQSLGQGPEFLIYFQGTGAADDSGLPNDRFFAVRPEGSVSTLKIQRTERGDSAVYLCASSLNLFTEAFFGQGTRLTVV.